This TCR beta chain was documented in a study of blood T cells in healthy people across ages. Combining a sample-barcoded 5' primer with a J-beta primer mix, a second PCR ran for 7 to 11 cycles. TCRdb analysed the 5' RACE reads with MiXCR anew, one entry per CDR3 protein. The repertoire has 1.4 million or so distinct CDR3 sequences, less than 45% of them found once; the top ten carry just over 4%. V lost 5 bases and J lost 8, with 13 bases in between. This CDR3 is 12 amino acids long. From germline, CDR1 is DFQATT and CDR2 SNEGSKA (reference sequence). This clonotype was detected a few times. This sequence originates from a young woman in good health. The specimen was blood. The chain links TRBV20-1 to TRBJ2-1; tentative D call: TRBD2 (5 bases). CDR3 sequence reads: CSAEARAHEQFF. DNA for the CDR3: TGCAGTGCTGAGGCGAGGGCCCATGAGCAGTTCTTC.